This TCR beta chain was documented in a study of cytomegalovirus exposure and HLA in healthy donors. Amplification used 60 Vbeta primers and 13 Jbeta primers. Data came from immunoSEQ multiplex PCR; TCRdb stores just in-frame clones and leaves some out. The data show about 210,000 clones, about 79% seen once. This clone was counted a single time. Its antigen is currently unknown. Study results and caveats: Analyses of presence and absence presupposed an approximately uniform sequencing depth across donors. Generally TCR sequences proved uncommon, though certain public TCRs appeared in numerous donors. The study put 150 to 200 TCR beta chains on its list as cytomegalovirus-associated. Available immune exposure information was restricted to CMV serostatus only.

In germline, CDR1 is GTSNPN, CDR2 SVGIG (reference sequence). The CDR3 has 13 amino acids. This rearrangement joins TRBV30 to TRBJ2-6, with D possibly matching TRBD1 (5 bases). Sequencing used PBMCs. This TCR came from a male donor in good health and CMV-seronegative. CDR3 residues: CARGFDGANVLTF. In nucleotides, the CDR3 is TGTGCTAGGGGTTTTGATGGGGCCAACGTCCTGACTTTC.